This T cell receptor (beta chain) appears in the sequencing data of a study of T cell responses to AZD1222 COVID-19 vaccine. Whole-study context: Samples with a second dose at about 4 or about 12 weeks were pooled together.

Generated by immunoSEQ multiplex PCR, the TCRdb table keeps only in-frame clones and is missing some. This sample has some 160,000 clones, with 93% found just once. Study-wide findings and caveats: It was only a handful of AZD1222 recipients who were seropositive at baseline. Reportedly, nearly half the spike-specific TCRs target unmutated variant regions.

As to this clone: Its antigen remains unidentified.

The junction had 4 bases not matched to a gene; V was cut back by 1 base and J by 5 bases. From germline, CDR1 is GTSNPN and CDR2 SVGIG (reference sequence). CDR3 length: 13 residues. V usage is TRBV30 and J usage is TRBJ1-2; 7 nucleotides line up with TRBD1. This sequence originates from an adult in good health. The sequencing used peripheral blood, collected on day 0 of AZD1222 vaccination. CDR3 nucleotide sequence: TGTGCCTGGAGTGGGGCAGGGGGTTATGGCTACACCTTC. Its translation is CAWSGAGGYGYTF.